These 19 T cell receptor beta chains were all obtained from the same sample, sequenced in a study of T cell responses to AZD1222 COVID-19 vaccine. Using immunoSEQ multiplex PCR, the repertoire was profiled, and TCRdb retains in-frame clones only, with some absent. The sample yields under 200,000 clones, 90% to 95% seen once. This sample comprised peripheral blood, obtained on day 0 of AZD1222 vaccination. These receptor sequences come from an adult in good health.

This clone appeared a few times. The chain couples TRBV12-2 to TRBJ1-1. TRBV12-2 is a known pseudogene. This CDR3 region has 14 residues. CDR3 sequence reads: CASRLEAVTTEAFF. DNA of the CDR3: TGTGCAAGTCGCTTAGAAGCCGTGACCACTGAAGCTTTCTTT.

This chain connects TRBV30 to TRBJ1-5, with TRBD1 identical over 7 bases. Trimming took 1 base from V and 9 from J; bases not matched to a gene: 12. The CDR3 is 15 amino acids. Per germline, CDR1 GTSNPN and CDR2 SVGIG (reference sequence). The CDR3 here is CAWSARGIVLWPQHF. CDR3 sequence (DNA): TGTGCCTGGAGTGCCAGGGGGATCGTTCTATGGCCCCAGCATTTT.

The chain has TRBV2 and TRBJ1-4; a weak D match, TRBD1 (6 bases). With 8 bases removed from V and 7 bases from J, the gap between germline ends came to 26 bases. The V gene's germline CDR1 is SNHLY and CDR2 FYNNEI. This CDR3 has 17 amino acids. CDR3 region: CASQEVGGRGLREKLFF. In DNA form, the CDR3 reads TGTGCCAGCCAAGAGGTTGGGGGGCGGGGGCTTCGTGAAAAACTGTTTTTT.

The J gene is TRBJ2-7, the V gene TRBV27; 7 nucleotides agree with TRBD2. The CDR3 is 18 amino acids. Trimming at V came to 6 bases and at J to 5 bases, leaving 22 bases not matched to a gene. In germline, CDR1 is MNHEY, CDR2 SMNVEV (reference sequence). The CDR3 nucleotides are TGTGCCAGCAGCCTCCTTGGGGGAGGGCGACACGGTGCGGACGAGCAGTACTTC. This translates into CASSLLGGGRHGADEQYF.

The chain carries TRBV5-1 and TRBJ2-1, with D possibly TRBD1 on 5 matching bases. The germline V gene encodes CDR1 SGHRS and CDR2 YFSETQ. The CDR3 has 14 amino acids. V lost 0 bases, J lost 3 bases, and 7 bases lay in between. The CDR3 reads CASSLVQDYNEQFF. The DNA for the CDR3 is TGCGCCAGCAGCTTGGTACAGGACTACAATGAGCAGTTCTTC.

The chain is built from TRBV6-5 and TRBJ1-3, with no clear D. The CDR3 has 14 amino acids. Germline assignment: CDR1 MNHEY and CDR2 SVGAGI. V was pared by 7 bases and J by 7 bases, with 17 bases between. The CDR3 is CASTMDPRVNTIYF. The CDR3 DNA follows: TGTGCCAGCACCATGGACCCTCGGGTGAACACCATATATTTT.

This chain joins TRBV27 and TRBJ2-7; possibly TRBD1 or TRBD2 for D (6 bases each). V lost 11 bases and J lost 7, with 12 bases in between. Germline loops: CDR1 MNHEY, CDR2 SMNVEV (reference sequence). CDR3 length equals 10 residues. CDR3 region: CAHGGGEQYF. The CDR3 nucleotides are TGTGCCCACGGGGGCGGGGAGCAGTACTTC.

J is TRBJ1-2 and V is TRBV27; TRBD1 might be the D (6 bases). The germline V gene has CDR1 MNHEY and CDR2 SMNVEV (reference sequence). V was clipped by 3 bases and J by 7 bases, with 18 bases between them. CDR3 length equals 15 residues. The CDR3 here is CASSLFTGYRGGYTF. The CDR3 region has the DNA TGTGCCAGCAGTTTGTTCACAGGGTACCGTGGTGGCTACACCTTC.

The CDR3 DNA follows: TGTGCCAGTAGTATGGAATCACAGGGGCAAGCTGAAGCTTTCTTT. It codes for CASSMESQGQAEAFF. V and J are TRBV19 and TRBJ1-1; 7 bases line up with TRBD1. Germline loops: CDR1 LNHDA, CDR2 SQIVND (reference sequence). Losses at the gene ends were 3 bases for V and 6 bases for J; bases not matched to a gene: 10. The CDR3 runs 15 residues.

The rearrangement links TRBV7-6 to TRBJ2-1; D possibly matches TRBD1 or TRBD2 (5 bases each). Between the trimmed V and J ends, which lost 8 bases and 2 bases, there was a span of 10 bases. Germline CDR1 and CDR2: SGHVS and FNYEAQ. The CDR3 sequence is 13 residues long. CDR3 sequence: CASGGEAYNEQFF. Here the CDR3 DNA reads TGTGCCAGCGGGGGTGAGGCCTACAATGAGCAGTTCTTC.

The chain combines TRBV4-1 with TRBJ2-1, with 10 nucleotides matching TRBD2. Germline V gene sequence: CDR1 MGHRA, CDR2 YSYEKL. The CDR3 has 16 residues. V trimming: 1 base; J trimming: 3 bases; junction bases outside the gene matches: 3. CDR3 bases: TGCGCCAGCAGCCAAGCAAGGACTAGCGGCTACAATGAGCAGTTCTTC. It codes for CASSQARTSGYNEQFF.

The chain joins TRBV2 to TRBJ2-5; TRBD1 or TRBD2 may be the D gene (5 bases each). V was cut by 9 bases and J by 5 bases, with 13 bases left in between. The CDR3 sequence is 12 residues long. Germline V gives CDR1 SNHLY, CDR2 FYNNEI. The CDR3, as DNA: TGTGCCAGTCCGGGGCCTGCGGAGACCCAGTACTTC. The encoded protein is CASPGPAETQYF.

The chain combines TRBV28 with TRBJ2-5; D not resolved. With 9 bases removed from V and 4 bases from J, the gap between germline ends came to 15 bases. In germline, CDR1 is MDHEN, CDR2 SYDVKM. This CDR3 has 13 residues. CDR3 protein: CASSDWMGETQYF. The CDR3 DNA sequence: TGTGCCAGTTCCGACTGGATGGGAGAGACCCAGTACTTC.

This clone occurred a few times. The rearrangement links TRBV29-1 to TRBJ1-1; 7 nucleotides line up with TRBD1. V lost 4 bases to trimming and J lost 1 base; unmatched junction nucleotides: 3. Germline-derived CDR1 and CDR2 are SQVTM and ANQGSEA. This CDR3 is built from 13 residues. DNA of the CDR3: TGCAGCGTTGGAGGGGGCTGGAACACTGAAGCTTTCTTT. This translates into CSVGGGWNTEAFF.

V is TRBV18 and J is TRBJ2-7, with D unclear. The V gene lost 6 bases and the J gene lost 5 bases, with 8 bases spanning the gap. Germline CDR1 KGHSH, CDR2 LQKENI. The CDR3 extends over 11 amino acids. The CDR3 region is CASSPKHEQYF. CDR3 DNA sequence: TGTGCCAGCTCTCCAAAGCACGAGCAGTACTTC. Full variable domain (missing parts from reference TRBV18 and TRBJ2-7): NAGVMQNPRHLVRRRGQEARLRCSPMKGHSHVYWYRQLPEEGLKFMVYLQKENIIDESGMPKERFSAEFPKEGPSILRIQQVVRGDSAAYFCASSPKHEQYFGPGTRLTVT.

The chain carries TRBV7-9 and TRBJ2-7; D tentatively reads TRBD1 or TRBD2 (5 bases each). The CDR3 has 13 amino acids. V was pared by 5 bases and J by 3 bases, with 11 bases between. Per the germline V gene, CDR1 is SEHNR and CDR2 is FQNEAQ (reference sequence). CDR3 loop: CASSARDVYEQYF. The CDR3 DNA follows: TGTGCCAGCAGCGCTCGGGACGTCTACGAGCAGTACTTC.

V is TRBV27 and J is TRBJ1-4, with D uncertain. The CDR3 has 15 residues. With 2 bases removed from V and 8 bases from J, the gap between germline ends came to 15 bases. Looked up from germline, CDR1 is MNHEY and CDR2 is SMNVEV (reference sequence). The CDR3 spells CASSLEGTDQEKLFF. The CDR3 nucleotides read TGTGCCAGCAGTTTAGAAGGCACGGATCAAGAAAAACTGTTTTTT.

In its sample, this clone was seen once. V is TRBV19 and J is TRBJ2-7; D possibly uses TRBD1 or TRBD2 (5 bases each). The length of the CDR3 is 14 residues. The ends were cut back, 5 bases at V and 2 bases at J, with 13 bases in the middle. Germline V lookup: CDR1 LNHDA, CDR2 SQIVND (reference sequence). Here the CDR3 reads CASSLPGTTYEQYF. The CDR3 DNA sequence: TGTGCCAGTAGTCTCCCGGGGACGACCTACGAGCAGTACTTC.

This rearrangement joins TRBV19 to TRBJ1-6, with 9 bases identical to TRBD1. Per the germline V gene, CDR1 is LNHDA and CDR2 is SQIVND (reference sequence). Losses at the gene ends were 6 bases for V and 5 bases for J; bases not matched to a gene: 5. The CDR3 is 15 amino acids. The CDR3 bases are TGTGCCAGTAGAGCGACAGGGGGAAATAATTCACCCCTCCACTTT. It yields the protein CASRATGGNNSPLHF.